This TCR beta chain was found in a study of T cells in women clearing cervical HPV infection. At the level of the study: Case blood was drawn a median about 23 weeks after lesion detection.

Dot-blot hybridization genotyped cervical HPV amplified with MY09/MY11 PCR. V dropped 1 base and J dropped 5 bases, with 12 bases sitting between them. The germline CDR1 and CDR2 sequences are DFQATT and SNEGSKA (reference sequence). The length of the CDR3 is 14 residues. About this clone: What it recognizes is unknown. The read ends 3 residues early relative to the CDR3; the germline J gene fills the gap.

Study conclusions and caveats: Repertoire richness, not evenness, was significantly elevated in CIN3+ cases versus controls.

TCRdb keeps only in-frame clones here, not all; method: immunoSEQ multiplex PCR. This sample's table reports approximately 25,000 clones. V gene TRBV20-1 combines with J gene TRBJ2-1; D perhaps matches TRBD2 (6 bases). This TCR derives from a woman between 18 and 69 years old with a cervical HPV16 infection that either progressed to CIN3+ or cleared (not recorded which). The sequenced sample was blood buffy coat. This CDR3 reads CSARGQGLHNEQFF. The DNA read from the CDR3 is TGCAGTGCTAGAGGGCAGGGACTGCACAATGAG.